Shown below are 3 T cell receptor beta chains from a single sample sequenced in a study of control samples from healthy donors and cancer patients. TCRdb's copy holds only in-frame clones and misses some; the assay was immunoSEQ multiplex PCR. The data show some 7,200 clones, with approximately 82% seen just once and about 29% held by the top ten. Sequenced input: PBMCs. The receptors come from a man aged 65 to 79 with lung cancer.

This chain joins TRBV28 and TRBJ1-4; 11 nucleotides align to TRBD1. Trimming cost V 6 bases and J 8 bases; bases outside gene matches: 8. The germline V gene has CDR1 MDHEN and CDR2 SYDVKM. The CDR3 sequence is 15 residues long. This CDR3 is CASSWTGGLLEKLFF. CDR3 nucleotide sequence: TGTGCCAGCAGCTGGACAGGGGGCCTGTTGGAAAAACTGTTTTTT.

This clone was seen only a few times. The J gene is TRBJ1-6, the V gene TRBV30, with D perhaps TRBD1 (6 bases). CDR1 and CDR2 (germline): GTSNPN, SVGIG (reference sequence). This CDR3 region has 16 residues. V was clipped by 0 bases and J by 7 bases, with 16 bases between them. CDR3 sequence (DNA): TGTGCCTGGAGTGTAGGTCATAGGGGGACGAATTCACCCCTCCACTTT. It is translated as CAWSVGHRGTNSPLHF.

The chain couples TRBV3-1 (or the pseudogene TRBV3-2) to TRBJ2-2; weak D call: TRBD1 (6 bases). Germline CDR1 LGHDT, CDR2 YNNKEL (reference sequence). V lost 1 base to trimming and J lost 9 bases, with 12 bases between them. CDR3 length: 14 residues. CDR3 sequence reads: CASSQAQGIRELFF. The CDR3 DNA sequence: TGTGCCAGCAGCCAAGCGCAGGGGATACGGGAGCTGTTTTTT.